Below are 29 T cell receptor beta chains sequenced from a single sample in a study of blood T cell repertoires in COVID-19. The protocol was immunoSEQ multiplex PCR, while the TCRdb copy is restricted to in-frame clones and leaves out a portion. The repertoire holds fewer than 350,000 clones, with approximately 85% as singletons. The source material was PBMCs or T cells enriched from blood (not recorded which). These receptors all stem from a woman aged 25 to 39 who had recovered from COVID-19.

The chain has TRBV19 and TRBJ1-2; the match to TRBD1 covers 9 bases. From germline, CDR1 is LNHDA and CDR2 SQIVND (reference sequence). Trimming took 4 bases from V and 6 from J; bases not matched to a gene: 15. This CDR3 is 17 amino acids long. CDR3 amino acids: CASSTRTGEPGRNGYTF. The CDR3 region has the DNA TGTGCCAGTAGTACGAGGACAGGGGAGCCGGGACGGAATGGCTACACCTTC.

This rearrangement joins TRBV5-6 to TRBJ1-4; D is possibly TRBD1 (5 bases). Trimming stripped 6 bases from V and 10 bases from J, with 19 bases between. The CDR3 totals 14 residues. CDR1 is SGHDT and CDR2 is YYEEEE in the germline V gene. CDR3 DNA sequence: TGTGCCAGCACCATGGGGGGGTCTGGTGTAAAACTGTTTTTT. This encodes CASTMGGSGVKLFF.

The gene calls are TRBV7-6 and TRBJ2-1; D is perhaps TRBD1 (6 bases). The CDR3 loop spans 17 amino acids. V gave up 1 base and J gave up 3 bases, with 16 bases separating them. Germline loops: CDR1 SGHVS, CDR2 FNYEAQ. In nucleotides, the CDR3 is TGTGCCAGCAGCTTAGGGTCAGGGGCCTTACGCTACAATGAGCAGTTCTTC. Its translation is CASSLGSGALRYNEQFF.

The V gene is TRBV7-9, the J gene TRBJ1-2; TRBD1 is a possible D gene (5 bases). The V end was cut by 1 base, the J end by 1 base, with 7 bases between. The length of the CDR3 is 14 residues. Germline values: CDR1 SEHNR, CDR2 FQNEAQ (reference sequence). DNA for the CDR3: TGTGCCAGCAGCTTAGGCAGGGTTAACTATGGCTACACCTTC. Its translation is CASSLGRVNYGYTF. The full variable domain, in which reference TRBV7-9 and TRBJ1-2 provide the parts outside the CDR3, is DTGVSQNPRHKITKRGQNVTFRCDPISEHNRLYWYRQTLGQGPEFLTYFQNEAQLEKSRLLSDRFSAERPKGSFSTLEIQRTEQGDSAMYLCASSLGRVNYGYTFGSGTRLTVV.

This sequence joins TRBV19 and TRBJ2-1; 7 nucleotides align to TRBD2. The V gene end was trimmed by 1 base and the J gene end by 2 bases; junction bases not matched to a gene: 5. CDR3 size: 16 residues. The V gene's germline CDR1 is LNHDA and CDR2 SQIVND (reference sequence). CDR3 DNA sequence: TGTGCCAGTAGTATAGTCGAACGGGGGGCCTACAATGAGCAGTTCTTC. It translates to CASSIVERGAYNEQFF.

The chain is built from TRBV7-9 and TRBJ2-2; D ambiguous. CDR1 and CDR2 (germline): SEHNR, FQNEAQ (reference sequence). V gave up 4 bases and J gave up 5 bases, with 11 bases separating them. The CDR3 consists of 14 residues. The CDR3 region has the DNA TGTGCCAGCAGCTCCCTCCTCTTGACCGGGGAGCTGTTTTTT. This encodes CASSSLLLTGELFF.

The chain combines TRBV9 with TRBJ2-1; no definite D call. Germline V gives CDR1 SGDLS, CDR2 YYNGEE. CDR3 size: 12 residues. The V and J ends lost 2 bases and 6 bases respectively, with 6 bases between them. Written as DNA, the CDR3 is TGTGCCAGCAGCGTGAGTGGCAATGAGCAGTTCTTC. Its translation: CASSVSGNEQFF.

As to this clone: One end of the junction is discordant with germline, which a read error may explain. The rearrangement uses TRBV28 and TRBJ1-3, with 7 bases matching TRBD1. Germline CDR1 is MDHEN and CDR2 is SYDVKM. This CDR3 is 13 amino acids long. The CDR3, as DNA: TGTGCCAGCAGTTTTGCCGACAGGGACTTGGGTGTTTTT. Protein product: CASSFADRDLGVF.

The chain carries TRBV5-4 and TRBJ1-4, with 11 nucleotides matching TRBD1. This CDR3 comprises 15 residues. The germline V gene encodes CDR1 SGHNT and CDR2 YYREEE (reference sequence). Losses at the gene ends were 6 bases for V and 4 bases for J; bases not matched to a gene: 5. The CDR3 coding sequence is TGTGCCAGCACCCTGGACAGGGGGCGTAATGAAAAACTGTTTTTT. This sequence encodes CASTLDRGRNEKLFF. The complete variable domain, with remaining parts taken from reference TRBV5-4 and TRBJ1-4, reads ETGVTQSPTHLIKTRGQQVTLRCSSQSGHNTVSWYQQALGQGPQFIFQYYREEENGRGNFPPRFSGLQFPNYSSELNVNALELDDSALYLCASTLDRGRNEKLFFGSGTQLSVL.

This clone has a single count. The chain uses TRBV3-1 (or the pseudogene TRBV3-2) and TRBJ1-1, with 9 bases that match TRBD1. The CDR3 has 13 residues. Trimming took 4 bases from V and 5 from J; bases not matched to a gene: 2. The germline V gene has CDR1 LGHDT and CDR2 YNNKEL (reference sequence). The CDR3 coding sequence is TGTGCCAGCAGCCGGGACAGGGAGACTGAAGCTTTCTTT. Its protein product is CASSRDRETEAFF.

The chain joins TRBV4-3 to TRBJ1-1; TRBD1 might be the D (5 bases). V gave up 3 bases and J gave up 3 bases, with 11 bases separating them. Germline V gene data show CDR1 as LGHNA and CDR2 as YSLEER. This CDR3 comprises 14 residues. CDR3 region: CASSHPGGDTEAFF. CDR3 DNA: TGCGCCAGCAGCCACCCGGGGGGTGACACTGAAGCTTTCTTT.

The V and J genes are TRBV7-9 and TRBJ1-2, with 7 bases aligning to TRBD1. The CDR3 spans 14 residues. V gave up 1 base and J gave up 7 bases; unmatched junction bases: 6. CDR1 is SEHNR, CDR2 FQNEAQ, per germline (reference sequence). Here the CDR3 DNA reads TGTGCCAGCAGCTTAGGACAGGGCAGGGGTGGCTACACCTTC. This sequence encodes CASSLGQGRGGYTF.

The V and J genes are TRBV18 and TRBJ2-6, with D tentatively TRBD2 (6 bases). Trimming removed 9 bases from V and 10 bases from J, with 19 bases in between. The germline V gene encodes CDR1 KGHSH and CDR2 LQKENI. CDR3 length: 14 amino acids. CDR3 residues: CASQVLGGNNVLTF. CDR3 sequence (DNA): TGTGCCAGTCAGGTGCTAGGAGGGAATAACGTCCTGACTTTC. Drawing the rest from reference TRBV18 and TRBJ2-6, the complete variable domain is NAGVMQNPRHLVRRRGQEARLRCSPMKGHSHVYWYRQLPEEGLKFMVYLQKENIIDESGMPKERFSAEFPKEGPSILRIQQVVRGDSAAYFCASQVLGGNNVLTFGAGSRLTVL.

The rearrangement links TRBV28 to TRBJ2-7; the D gene is possibly TRBD2 (5 bases). Trimming cost V 3 bases and J 1 base, with 16 bases left between them. The CDR3 spans 16 residues. Germline V gene sequence: CDR1 MDHEN, CDR2 SYDVKM. The CDR3 DNA follows: TGTGCCAGCAGTTTCCGCTACAGCGGCGGGTCCTACGAGCAGTACTTC. Translated: CASSFRYSGGSYEQYF.

The chain has TRBV7-9 and TRBJ2-4, with D possibly matching TRBD2 (5 bases). Germline values: CDR1 SEHNR, CDR2 FQNEAQ (reference sequence). This CDR3 contains 15 residues. Trimming cost V 1 base and J 0 bases, with 7 bases left between them. The CDR3 loop reads CASSLGGLAKNIQYF. The CDR3 nucleotides read TGTGCCAGCAGCTTAGGAGGGCTAGCCAAAAACATTCAGTACTTC.

The gene calls are TRBV10-2 and TRBJ2-2; no reliable D call. The V end lost 8 bases, the J end lost 0 bases, and 13 bases lay between the germline ends. Germline CDR1 WSHSY, CDR2 SAAADI. The CDR3 length is 15 residues. CDR3 protein: CASSDGLSNTGELFF. In nucleotides, the CDR3 is TGCGCCAGCTCCGATGGGCTATCGAACACCGGGGAGCTGTTTTTT.

The genes are TRBV10-3 and TRBJ1-2, with TRBD1 matching over 10 bases. This CDR3 has 15 residues. V was pared by 3 bases and J by 4 bases, with 5 bases of the junction left unmatched. CDR1 and CDR2 from the germline V gene are ENHRY and SYGVKD. Here the CDR3 reads CAISDRDRGLYGYTF. DNA of the CDR3: TGTGCCATCAGTGACAGGGACAGGGGACTCTATGGCTACACCTTC.

The J gene is TRBJ2-5, the V gene TRBV14, with 9 nucleotides matching TRBD2. The CDR3 is 18 residues long. Trimming took 4 bases from V and 5 from J; bases not matched to a gene: 17. Germline V gene sequence: CDR1 SGHDN, CDR2 FVKESK. CDR3 nucleotides: TGTGCCAGCAGCCTTGGTTCTTCGGGACTAGCATCGCGGGAGACCCAGTACTTC. It translates to CASSLGSSGLASRETQYF.

This chain connects TRBV9 to TRBJ2-3; D call uncertain. The CDR3 is 14 residues long. Germline CDR1 reads SGDLS; CDR2 reads YYNGEE. The V and J ends lost 0 bases and 2 bases respectively, with 7 bases between them. The CDR3 reads CASSVDRFTDTQYF. The CDR3 bases are TGTGCCAGCAGCGTAGATCGGTTCACAGATACGCAGTATTTT.

The genes are TRBV27 and TRBJ1-2, with D perhaps TRBD1 (5 bases). The CDR3 sequence is 16 residues long. Germline V gene sequence: CDR1 MNHEY, CDR2 SMNVEV (reference sequence). The V end lost 0 bases, the J end lost 3 bases, and 14 bases lay between the germline ends. CDR3 nucleotide sequence: TGTGCCAGCAGTTTATCGGCGAAGGGGATGTACTATGGCTACACCTTC. Translated: CASSLSAKGMYYGYTF.

This clone was seen only a few times. The chain joins TRBV9 to TRBJ2-3, with a possible D match to TRBD2 (6 bases). Trimming took off 4 bases at V and 4 bases at J, with 19 bases between the two ends. CDR3 length equals 16 residues. Looked up from germline, CDR1 is SGDLS and CDR2 is YYNGEE. CDR3 loop: CASSPPSGDRSDTQYF. The DNA of the CDR3 is TGTGCCAGCAGCCCCCCCTCGGGGGACCGTTCAGATACGCAGTATTTT.

The chain recombines TRBV7-6 with TRBJ1-1, with D hard to call. CDR3 length equals 15 residues. V shed 4 bases and J shed 4 bases, with 16 bases lying between them. CDR1 is SGHVS and CDR2 is FNYEAQ in the germline V gene. CDR3 bases: TGTGCCAGCAGCTCTCCTCGGGGTCTCAGCACTGAAGCTTTCTTT. It encodes CASSSPRGLSTEAFF.

The V call is TRBV4-2, the J call TRBJ2-7; 13 bases are a match to TRBD2. The ends lost 4 bases at V and 2 bases at J; junction bases unmatched: 8. The CDR3 runs 17 residues. Germline V gene data show CDR1 as LGHNA and CDR2 as YNFKEQ. The CDR3 is CASSLNLGLAGAYEQYF. The CDR3 DNA is TGTGCCAGCAGCCTAAACCTCGGACTAGCGGGGGCCTACGAGCAGTACTTC.

The chain links TRBV24-1 to TRBJ2-2; TRBD1 matches at 7 bases. The CDR3 length is 16 residues. Germline trimming cut 3 bases from V and 2 bases from J; bases unmatched to any gene: 5. CDR1 and CDR2 (germline): KGHDR, SFDVKD. As DNA, the CDR3 is TGTGCCACCAGTGATCCAGGGGGAAGTAACACCGGGGAGCTGTTTTTT. This translates into CATSDPGGSNTGELFF.

V usage is TRBV6-5 and J usage is TRBJ2-7; maybe TRBD2 (7 bases). Trimming removed 4 bases from V and 0 bases from J, with 13 bases in between. The CDR3 is made up of 15 amino acids. CDR1 and CDR2 (germline): MNHEY, SVGAGI. CDR3 residues: CASSFRGGYSYEQYF. The CDR3 coding sequence is TGTGCCAGCAGTTTTAGGGGGGGGTACTCCTACGAGCAGTACTTC.

This chain uses TRBV5-5 with TRBJ2-7; D is perhaps TRBD1 (5 bases). The CDR3 is 16 residues long. Germline V CDR1 and CDR2: SGHKS, YYEKEE (reference sequence). V dropped 4 bases and J dropped 2 bases, with 19 bases sitting between them. Here the CDR3 reads CASSPNVGVSTYEQYF. Written as DNA, the CDR3 is TGTGCCAGCAGCCCTAACGTAGGGGTCAGTACCTACGAGCAGTACTTC.

The chain uses TRBV5-5 and TRBJ2-5; D not resolved. This CDR3 comprises 14 residues. V was cut by 4 bases and J by 5 bases, with 15 bases left in between. The V gene's germline CDR1 is SGHKS and CDR2 YYEKEE (reference sequence). The CDR3 is CASSTHLVSETQYF. Here the CDR3 DNA reads TGTGCCAGCAGCACGCATCTAGTATCTGAGACCCAGTACTTC.

The chain recombines TRBV28 with TRBJ2-5; 11 bases are shared with TRBD2. Germline V lookup: CDR1 MDHEN, CDR2 SYDVKM. Germline trimming cut 8 bases from V and 4 bases from J; bases unmatched to any gene: 9. This CDR3 has 15 amino acids. As DNA, the CDR3 is TGTGCCAGCGGGGATAGCGGGAGGGCGGCAGAGACCCAGTACTTC. It is translated as CASGDSGRAAETQYF.

This clone has just a few counts. CDR3 nucleotides: TGTGCCAGCTCACCATTAACGGCGGGCCTTGAAGGCTACACCTTC. Translation: CASSPLTAGLEGYTF. V is TRBV18 and J is TRBJ1-2; D is unresolved. Per germline, CDR1 KGHSH and CDR2 LQKENI. The CDR3 totals 15 residues. V lost 2 bases and J lost 8, with 18 bases in between.